Below, 28 T cell receptor beta chains from the same sample are listed, as sequenced in a study of OX40 agonist ivuxolimab in advanced cancers. TCRdb's copy holds only in-frame clones and misses some; the assay was immunoSEQ multiplex PCR. The table lists 50,000 to 75,000 clones, over 65% of them singletons. Sequenced here: CD4+ or CD8+ T cells sorted from blood, sampled in a trial of the OX40 agonist ivuxolimab. These TCRs come from an adult with an advanced solid tumor such as melanoma, head and neck, liver or kidney cancer.

The V call is TRBV7-9, the J call TRBJ2-1; no clear D. Germline V gene sequence: CDR1 SEHNR, CDR2 FQNEAQ (reference sequence). This CDR3 has 11 amino acids. The germline V and J ends were trimmed by 5 bases and 8 bases, with 7 bases remaining between them. DNA for the CDR3: TGTGCCAGCAGCCGGAAGGATGAGCAGTTCTTC. Encoded protein: CASSRKDEQFF.

The CDR3 region is CASSPPYYNEQFF. The CDR3 DNA sequence: TGTGCCAGCAGCCCTCCCTACTACAATGAGCAGTTCTTC. The chain uses TRBV5-4 and TRBJ2-1; D remains ambiguous. V shed 4 bases and J shed 3 bases, with 8 bases lying between them. The CDR3 has 13 amino acids. Germline CDR1 reads SGHNT; CDR2 reads YYREEE (reference sequence).

In nucleotides, the CDR3 is TGTGCCAGCAGCATCGGACTAGCGGGCTACGAGCAGTACTTC. It translates to CASSIGLAGYEQYF. The chain employs TRBV7-2 and TRBJ2-7, with 11 bases lining up with TRBD2. The V gene end was trimmed by 5 bases and the J gene end by 3 bases; junction bases not matched to a gene: 3. In germline, CDR1 is SGHTA, CDR2 FQGNSA. The CDR3 is 14 residues long.

The J gene is TRBJ2-5, the V gene TRBV11-1, with D tentatively TRBD1 or TRBD2 (5 bases each). The J call may be wrong; the DNA end is better matched by TRBJ2-7. Per the germline V gene, CDR1 is SGHAT and CDR2 is FQDESV (reference sequence). The CDR3 spans 13 residues. The CDR3 here is CATEGPRGYEQYF. CDR3 nucleotide sequence: TGTGCCACCGAGGGACCCAGAGGCTACGAGCAGTACTTC.

The genes are TRBV6-1 and TRBJ1-1; D unclear. The germline V gene has CDR1 MNHNS and CDR2 SASEGT. The CDR3 runs 15 residues. The V and J ends lost 7 bases and 0 bases respectively, with 15 bases between them. The CDR3 sequence: CASTFMRGMNTEAFF. CDR3 nucleotides: TGTGCCAGCACCTTCATGAGAGGGATGAACACTGAAGCTTTCTTT.

The chain recombines TRBV25-1 with TRBJ2-1; 8 bases map to TRBD2. CDR1 is MGHDK, CDR2 SYGVNS, per germline. After removal of 5 bases from V and 3 bases from J, the junction contained 3 bases not matched to a gene. This CDR3 contains 14 residues. CDR3 coding DNA: TGTGCCAGCAGTAATGCGGGGGGCTACAATGAGCAGTTCTTC. It translates to CASSNAGGYNEQFF. Supplemented by reference TRBV25-1 and TRBJ2-1, the full variable domain reads EADIYQTPRYLVIGTGKKITLECSQTMGHDKMYWYQQDPGMELHLIHYSYGVNSTEKGDLSSESTVSRIRTEHFPLTLESARPSHTSQYLCASSNAGGYNEQFFGPGTRLTVL.

The chain uses TRBV5-1 and TRBJ2-5; 7 nucleotides line up with TRBD1. Germline V CDR1 and CDR2: SGHRS, YFSETQ. The CDR3 is 15 amino acids. J lost 4 bases, V lost 4 bases, and 10 bases had no gene match. The CDR3 loop reads CASSLAPGGRETQYF. The CDR3 coding sequence is TGCGCCAGCAGCCTGGCCCCAGGGGGAAGAGAGACCCAGTACTTC. The full variable domain, completed using reference TRBV5-1 and TRBJ2-5, is KAGVTQTPRYLIKTRGQQVTLSCSPISGHRSVSWYQQTPGQGLQFLFEYFSETQRNKGNFPGRFSGRQFSNSRSEMNVSTLELGDSALYLCASSLAPGGRETQYFGPGTRLLVL.

The chain joins TRBV5-1 to TRBJ2-7, with a possible D match to TRBD1 (6 bases). This CDR3 is built from 14 residues. V lost 3 bases and J lost 0, with 10 bases in between. From germline, CDR1 is SGHRS and CDR2 YFSETQ. The CDR3 region has the DNA TGCGCCAGCAGCTCGGTACAGGGCTCCTACGAGCAGTACTTC. This sequence encodes CASSSVQGSYEQYF.

The rearrangement links TRBV14 to TRBJ2-5, with D perhaps matching TRBD1 (6 bases). CDR1 is SGHDN, CDR2 FVKESK, per germline. Trimming removed 0 bases from V and 3 bases from J, with 14 bases in between. The CDR3 has 16 residues. In DNA form, the CDR3 reads TGTGCCAGCAGCCAAGACTTGGGACAAGGGGAAGAGACCCAGTACTTC. Amino acids: CASSQDLGQGEETQYF.

The chain joins TRBV21-1 to TRBJ1-2. TRBV21-1 is a known pseudogene. This CDR3 has 14 amino acids. The CDR3 region has the DNA TGTGCCACCCAGCACGGGTATGCTAACTATGGCTACACCTTC. Translation: CATQHGYANYGYTF.

This rearrangement joins TRBV29-1 to TRBJ1-4; 8 bases map to TRBD1. Germline assignment: CDR1 SQVTM and CDR2 ANQGSEA. The trim removed 7 bases at V and 8 bases at J, leaving 3 bases unmatched. The length of the CDR3 is 11 residues. The CDR3 spells CSGGDREKLFF. CDR3 nucleotide sequence: TGCAGCGGGGGGGACAGGGAAAAACTGTTTTTT. The full variable domain, rest sourced from reference TRBV29-1 and TRBJ1-4, is SAVISQKPSRDICQRGTSLTIQCQVDSQVTMMFWYRQQPGQSLTLIATANQGSEATYESGFVIDKFPISRPNLTFSTLTVSNMSPEDSSIYLCSGGDREKLFFGSGTQLSVL.

CDR3 protein: CASSPRLAGVEETQYF. The CDR3 DNA reads as TGTGCCAGCTCACCACGATTAGCGGGAGTAGAAGAGACCCAGTACTTC. The rearrangement uses TRBV18 and TRBJ2-5; 9 bases are shared with TRBD2. In germline, CDR1 is KGHSH, CDR2 LQKENI. Trimming cost V 1 base and J 3 bases; bases outside gene matches: 6. This CDR3 comprises 16 residues.

This sequence joins TRBV5-1 and TRBJ1-1; TRBD1 is a possible D gene (5 bases). Deletions cut 5 bases from V and 2 bases from J, with 13 bases between. The germline V gene has CDR1 SGHRS and CDR2 YFSETQ. The CDR3 contains 14 residues. CDR3 in DNA: TGCGCCAGCAGATTGCGTACAGGTAACACTGAAGCTTTCTTT. This translates into CASRLRTGNTEAFF.

The V call is TRBV6-6, the J call TRBJ2-6; a possible D gene is TRBD1 (6 bases). Trimming took 4 bases from V and 1 from J, leaving 11 bases between them. This CDR3 contains 16 residues. CDR1 and CDR2 from the germline V gene are MNHNY and SVGAGI (reference sequence). The CDR3 DNA is TGTGCCAGCAGTTGGGGGCTGGGGTCTGGGGCCAACGTCCTGACTTTC. Its translation: CASSWGLGSGANVLTF.

J is TRBJ1-1 and V is TRBV7-2, with D unresolved. In germline, CDR1 is SGHTA, CDR2 FQGNSA. V lost 0 bases and J 8 bases, leaving 7 bases between the germline ends. The CDR3 is 12 amino acids. CDR3 DNA sequence: TGTGCCAGCAGCTTAGCCAGAGTCGAAGCTTTCTTT. It yields the protein CASSLARVEAFF. Looking up the rest from reference TRBV7-2 and TRBJ1-1 gives the full variable domain: GAGVSQSPSNKVTEKGKDVELRCDPISGHTALYWYRQSLGQGLEFLIYFQGNSAPDKSGLPSDRFSAERTGGSVSTLTIQRTQQEDSAVYLCASSLARVEAFFGQGTRLTVV.

V is TRBV6-5 and J is TRBJ2-2; D gene uncertain. Germline V gene lookup returns CDR1 MNHEY and CDR2 SVGAGI. The CDR3 covers 14 residues. V was pared by 5 bases and J by 4 bases, with 11 bases between. CDR3 bases: TGTGCCAGCAGTACAAGAGGATCCACCGGGGAGCTGTTTTTT. It translates to CASSTRGSTGELFF.

The rearrangement joins TRBV20-1 to TRBJ1-2; D is ambiguous. The V and J ends lost 5 bases and 8 bases respectively, with 12 bases between them. This CDR3 is built from 11 residues. Germline V gene data show CDR1 as DFQATT and CDR2 as SNEGSKA (reference sequence). The CDR3 reads CSAQDQWGYTF. The CDR3, as DNA: TGCAGTGCTCAGGACCAGTGGGGCTACACCTTC.

The chain joins TRBV7-9 to TRBJ2-5, with TRBD2 as a possible D gene (6 bases). CDR3 length equals 15 residues. The V gene lost 5 bases and the J gene lost 1 base, with 14 bases spanning the gap. Germline CDR1 SEHNR, CDR2 FQNEAQ (reference sequence). The CDR3 bases are TGTGCCAGCAGCCCCACGGTCGGGGGCCAAGAGACCCAGTACTTC. It codes for CASSPTVGGQETQYF.

The CDR3 spells CASSHQTSPRNEQFF. In nucleotides, the CDR3 is TGTGCCAGCAGCCATCAGACTAGCCCCAGGAATGAGCAGTTCTTC. The chain uses TRBV5-4 and TRBJ2-1, with 7 bases that match TRBD2. This CDR3 comprises 15 residues. Trimming cost V 4 bases and J 7 bases; bases outside gene matches: 11. From germline, CDR1 is SGHNT and CDR2 YYREEE (reference sequence).

The chain has TRBV27 and TRBJ1-5, with D perhaps matching TRBD1 (5 bases). V was shortened by 1 base and J by 4 bases, with 11 bases between the two germline ends. CDR1 is MNHEY and CDR2 is SMNVEV in the germline V gene (reference sequence). The CDR3 spans 15 residues. The CDR3 region is CASSLFPEGNQPQHF. The CDR3 DNA follows: TGTGCCAGCAGTTTATTTCCTGAGGGGAATCAGCCCCAGCATTTT.

The chain couples TRBV30 to TRBJ1-5; D is ambiguous. Germline V CDR1 and CDR2: GTSNPN, SVGIG (reference sequence). V lost 1 base, J lost 0 bases, and 13 bases lay in between. The CDR3 has 16 amino acids. The chain's CDR3 is CAWSGSYLYSNQPQHF. CDR3 coding DNA: TGTGCCTGGAGTGGTAGCTATCTCTATAGCAATCAGCCCCAGCATTTT.

Concerning this clone: A read error may be the cause here, since a much bigger clone is one base away. The chain links TRBV2 to TRBJ2-6; TRBD1 is a possible D gene (6 bases). This CDR3 is 18 amino acids long. Germline assignment: CDR1 SNHLY and CDR2 FYNNEI. With 6 bases removed from V and 1 base from J, the gap between germline ends came to 19 bases. CDR3 amino acids: CASRTTGMGLSGANVLTF. The DNA of the CDR3 is TGTGCCAGCAGGACCACAGGGATGGGTCTTTCTGGGGCCAACGTCCTGACTTTC.

This chain links TRBV11-3 with TRBJ2-1, with D maybe TRBD2 (6 bases). The V end lost 0 bases, the J end lost 7 bases, and 16 bases lay between the germline ends. This CDR3 has 16 amino acids. CDR1 and CDR2 (germline): SGHNT, YENEEA. CDR3 residues: CASSLEVGGGQNEQFF. For the CDR3, the DNA is TGTGCCAGCAGCTTAGAGGTGGGAGGAGGTCAAAATGAGCAGTTCTTC.

This chain uses TRBV6-6 with TRBJ1-5; 8 nucleotides agree with TRBD1. From germline, CDR1 is MNHNY and CDR2 SVGAGI (reference sequence). Losses at the gene ends were 6 bases for V and 6 bases for J; bases not matched to a gene: 10. This CDR3 comprises 15 residues. The CDR3 loop is CASRKQGEGGQPQHF. CDR3 in DNA: TGTGCCAGCAGGAAACAGGGGGAGGGCGGTCAGCCCCAGCATTTT.

This clone has just one count. This chain links TRBV9 with TRBJ1-3; D may be TRBD1 (5 bases). Germline lookup yields CDR1 SGDLS and CDR2 YYNGEE. CDR3 size: 15 residues. The V and J ends lost 3 bases and 0 bases respectively, with 10 bases between them. CDR3 DNA sequence: TGTGCCAGCAGCGAGGGGACCGACTCTGGAAACACCATATATTTT. It is translated as CASSEGTDSGNTIYF.

The chain is built from TRBV7-8 and TRBJ1-1, with D perhaps TRBD1 (5 bases). The CDR3 covers 16 residues. Deletions cut 5 bases from V and 0 bases from J, with 16 bases between. Germline CDR1 SGHVS, CDR2 FQNEAQ. CDR3 loop: CASSASGTGVNTEAFF. The CDR3 bases are TGTGCCAGCAGCGCCTCCGGGACTGGGGTGAACACTGAAGCTTTCTTT.

The V gene is TRBV5-1, the J gene TRBJ2-5; 9 bases match TRBD2. The V segment lost 7 bases and the J segment 3 bases; nucleotides outside the gene matches: 10. Germline V CDR1 and CDR2: SGHRS, YFSETQ. This CDR3 has 15 amino acids. The CDR3 nucleotides read TGCGCCAGCCGTGTTCTAGCGGGATCTAAAGAGACCCAGTACTTC. Amino acids: CASRVLAGSKETQYF.

The chain has TRBV5-1 and TRBJ1-1; D is unresolved. The germline V gene encodes CDR1 SGHRS and CDR2 YFSETQ. The CDR3 is 14 residues long. The germline V and J ends were trimmed by 0 bases and 5 bases, with 11 bases remaining between them. The CDR3 DNA follows: TGCGCCAGCAGCTTGGATGGCGTAAGGACTGAAGCTTTCTTT. Translation gives CASSLDGVRTEAFF. Variable domain in full (rest from reference TRBV5-1 and TRBJ1-1): KAGVTQTPRYLIKTRGQQVTLSCSPISGHRSVSWYQQTPGQGLQFLFEYFSETQRNKGNFPGRFSGRQFSNSRSEMNVSTLELGDSALYLCASSLDGVRTEAFFGQGTRLTVV.